This T cell receptor beta chain was sequenced during a study of cytomegalovirus exposure and HLA in healthy donors. Study results and limitations: In a later analysis, V- and J-gene trimming of beta chains associated with a DCLRE1C missense variant, replicated independently.

The PCR was carried out with 60 Vbeta primers and 13 Jbeta primers. Profiling relied on immunoSEQ multiplex PCR, and the TCRdb table lists in-frame clones only, not all of them. Recorded here are under 90,000 clones; the top ten clones represent roughly 15%. CDR3 length equals 15 residues. The V gene lost 5 bases and the J gene lost 2 bases, with 14 bases spanning the gap. The germline V gene encodes CDR1 SGHRS and CDR2 YFSETQ. Comment on this clone: Its antigen is undetermined.

The receptor was isolated from a man in his forties or fifties in good health and CMV-seropositive. The V call is TRBV5-1, the J call TRBJ2-1; TRBD1 might be the D (6 bases). Source material: PBMCs. This CDR3 reads CASSPDRFPYNEQFF. DNA of the CDR3: TGCGCCAGCAGTCCCGACAGGTTTCCCTACAATGAGCAGTTCTTC.